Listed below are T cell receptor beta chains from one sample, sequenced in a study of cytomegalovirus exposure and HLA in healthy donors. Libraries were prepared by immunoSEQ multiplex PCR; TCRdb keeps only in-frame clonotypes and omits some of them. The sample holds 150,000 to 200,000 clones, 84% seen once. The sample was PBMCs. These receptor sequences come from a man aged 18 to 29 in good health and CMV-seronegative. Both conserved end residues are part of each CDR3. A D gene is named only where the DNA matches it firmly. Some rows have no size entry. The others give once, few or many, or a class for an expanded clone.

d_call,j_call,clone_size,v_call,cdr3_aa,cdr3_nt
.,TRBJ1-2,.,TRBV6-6,CASSYSKGSSARGYTF,TGTGCCAGCAGTTACTCGAAGGGGTCCTCGGCACGGGGCTACACCTTC
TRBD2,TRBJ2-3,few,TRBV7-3,CASSPCTGGDPTDTQYF,TGTGCCAGCAGCCCATGTACGGGGGGGGACCCCACAGATACGCAGTATTTT
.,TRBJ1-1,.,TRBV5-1,CASSFRGGNTEAFF,TGCGCCAGCAGCTTCCGGGGGGGGAACACTGAAGCTTTCTTT
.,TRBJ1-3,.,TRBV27,CASSDRTGNTIYF,TGTGCCAGCAGTGACAGGACTGGAAACACCATATATTTT
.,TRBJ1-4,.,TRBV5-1,CASSGTSSRNEKLFF,TGCGCCAGCAGCGGCACAAGTTCTCGTAATGAAAAACTGTTTTTT
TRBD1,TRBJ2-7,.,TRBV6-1,CAIGQASYEQYF,TGTGCCATCGGACAGGCCTCCTACGAGCAGTACTTC
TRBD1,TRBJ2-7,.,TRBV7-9,CASSSGDRNPLGYEQYF,TGTGCCAGCAGCTCCGGGGACAGAAACCCTTTGGGCTACGAGCAGTACTTC
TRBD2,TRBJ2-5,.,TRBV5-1,CASSLDPPGLAQETQYF,TGCGCCAGCAGCTTAGATCCCCCGGGACTAGCTCAAGAGACCCAGTACTTC
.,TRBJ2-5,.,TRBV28,CASSLNSDNQETQYF,TGTGCCAGCAGTTTAAATAGCGACAACCAAGAGACCCAGTACTTC
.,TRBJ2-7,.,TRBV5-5,CASSTREGGSYEQYF,TGTGCCAGCAGTACAAGGGAGGGGGGCTCCTACGAGCAGTACTTC
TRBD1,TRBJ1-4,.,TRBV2,CASRPGQGATNEKLFF,TGTGCCAGCAGACCCGGACAGGGGGCAACTAATGAAAAACTGTTTTTT
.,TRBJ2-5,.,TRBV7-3,CASSGGPQETQYF,TGTGCCAGCAGCGGCGGGCCCCAAGAGACCCAGTACTTC
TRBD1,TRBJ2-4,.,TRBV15,CATRQGPTLLAKNIQYF,TGTGCCACCCGACAGGGTCCTACTCTACTAGCCAAAAACATTCAGTACTTC
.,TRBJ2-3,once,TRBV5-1,CASSLAGGVEADTQYF,TGCGCCAGCAGCTTGGCCGGAGGGGTTGAAGCAGATACGCAGTATTTT
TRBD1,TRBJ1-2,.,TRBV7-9,CSSSLGGTGPYGYTF,TGTTCCAGCAGCTTAGGCGGGACAGGACCCTATGGCTACACCTTC
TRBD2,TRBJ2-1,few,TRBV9,CASSARQVAGNEQFF,TGTGCCAGCAGCGCACGACAGGTAGCGGGAAATGAGCAGTTCTTC
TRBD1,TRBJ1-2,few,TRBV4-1,CASSQNPTGRGYTF,TGCGCCAGCAGCCAAAATCCGACAGGGAGAGGCTACACCTTC
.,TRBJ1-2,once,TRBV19,CASSFGRTGNYGYTF,TGTGCCAGTAGTTTTGGGAGGACCGGTAACTATGGCTACACCTTC
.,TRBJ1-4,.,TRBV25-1,CASRDDRSDEKLFF,TGTGCCAGCAGGGATGACAGGTCGGATGAAAAACTGTTTTTT
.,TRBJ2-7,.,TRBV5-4,CASSFRGDEQYF,TGTGCCAGCAGTTTTAGGGGCGACGAGCAGTACTTC
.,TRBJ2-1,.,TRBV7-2,CASSSTPTRNNEQFF,TGTGCCAGCAGCTCGACCCCGACTCGGAACAATGAGCAGTTCTTC
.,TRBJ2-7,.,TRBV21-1,CASSKPPTGQGYEQYF,TGTGCCAGCAGCAAACCCCCAACGGGACAGGGCTACGAGCAGTACTTC
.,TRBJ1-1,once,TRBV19,CASSAPGFGTEAFF,TGTGCCAGTAGTGCCCCGGGTTTTGGCACTGAAGCTTTCTTT
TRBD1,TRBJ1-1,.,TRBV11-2,CASSFQGASEAFF,TGTGCCAGCAGCTTTCAGGGGGCGAGTGAAGCTTTCTTT
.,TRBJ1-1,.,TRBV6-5,CASSPRQINTEAFF,TGTGCCAGCAGTCCCCGACAGATAAACACTGAAGCTTTCTTT
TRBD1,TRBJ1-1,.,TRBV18,CASSPRPQRSGQGYGAFF,TGTGCCAGCTCACCACGGCCCCAAAGATCCGGACAGGGTTATGGGGCTTTCTTT
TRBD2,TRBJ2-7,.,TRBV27,CASSYGTSVFYEQYF,TGTGCCAGCAGTTACGGGACTAGCGTTTTCTACGAGCAGTACTTC
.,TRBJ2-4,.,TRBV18,CASSLDPDRHGIF,TGTGCCAGCTCACTTGATCCCGACAGGCATGGGATATTC
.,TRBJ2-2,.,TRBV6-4,CASSDGPGTGELFF,TGTGCCAGCAGTGACGGACCGGGGACCGGGGAGCTGTTTTTT
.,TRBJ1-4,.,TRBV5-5,CASSRGKANEKLFF,TGTGCCAGCTCGCGGGGGAAAGCTAATGAAAAACTGTTTTTT
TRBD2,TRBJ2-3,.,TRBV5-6,CASSPREVAPPRDTQYF,TGTGCCAGCAGCCCCCGGGAGGTAGCACCCCCAAGGGATACGCAGTATTTT
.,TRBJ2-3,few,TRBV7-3,CASSLTGPDTQYF,TGTGCCAGCAGCTTAACTGGGCCAGATACGCAGTATTTT
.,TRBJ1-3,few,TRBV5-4,CASSLVSGSGNTIYF,TGTGCCAGCAGCTTAGTGTCGGGCTCTGGAAACACCATATATTTT
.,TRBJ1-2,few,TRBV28,CASSPGVGGYTF,TGTGCCAGCAGTCCAGGGGTAGGTGGCTACACCTTC
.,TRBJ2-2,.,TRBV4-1,CASSQVPTGELFF,TGCGCCAGCAGCCAAGTCCCTACCGGGGAGCTGTTTTTT
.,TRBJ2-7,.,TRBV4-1,CASSQVGGRPYEQYF,TGCGCCAGCAGCCAAGTGGGAGGAAGGCCCTACGAGCAGTACTTC
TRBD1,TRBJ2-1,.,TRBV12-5,CASGQLQGAPYNEQFF,TGTGCTAGTGGCCAACTACAGGGGGCACCCTACAATGAGCAGTTCTTC
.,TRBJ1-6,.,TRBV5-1,CASSLEGGSSYNSPLHF,TGCGCCAGCAGCTTGGAGGGGGGGAGCTCCTATAATTCACCCCTCCACTTT
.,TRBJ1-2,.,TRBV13,CASSLGGGGYTF,TGTGCCAGCAGCTTGGGAGGAGGTGGCTACACCTTC
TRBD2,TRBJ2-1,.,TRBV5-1,CASSEKRGGYNEQFF,TGCGCCAGCAGCGAGAAGCGGGGGGGGTACAATGAGCAGTTCTTC
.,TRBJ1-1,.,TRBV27,CASSLGGGTEAFF,TGTGCCAGCAGTTTAGGGGGGGGGACTGAAGCTTTCTTT
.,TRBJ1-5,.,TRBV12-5,CASGFRTDNQPQHF,TGTGCTAGTGGTTTTAGGACAGACAATCAGCCCCAGCATTTT
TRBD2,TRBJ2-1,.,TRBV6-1,CASTGLAGGNEQFF,TGTGCCAGCACGGGACTAGCGGGAGGGAATGAGCAGTTCTTC
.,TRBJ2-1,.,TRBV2,CASRGPLVYNEQFF,TGTGCCAGCCGAGGGCCCTTAGTCTACAATGAGCAGTTCTTC